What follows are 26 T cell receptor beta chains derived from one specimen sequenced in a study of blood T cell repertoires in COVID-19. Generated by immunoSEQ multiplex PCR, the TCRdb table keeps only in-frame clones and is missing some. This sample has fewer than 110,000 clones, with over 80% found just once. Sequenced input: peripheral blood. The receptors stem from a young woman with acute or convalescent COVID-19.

CDR3 sequence (DNA): TGCGCCAGCAGCGGGGACAGGCGTAAATTTTCCTACGAGCAGTACTTC. This sequence encodes CASSGDRRKFSYEQYF. The gene calls are TRBV23-1 and TRBJ2-7; 8 bases line up with TRBD1. TRBV23-1 has ORF status, its function being uncertain. Trimming removed 6 bases from V and 1 base from J; junction bases left unmatched: 11. The CDR3 loop spans 16 amino acids.

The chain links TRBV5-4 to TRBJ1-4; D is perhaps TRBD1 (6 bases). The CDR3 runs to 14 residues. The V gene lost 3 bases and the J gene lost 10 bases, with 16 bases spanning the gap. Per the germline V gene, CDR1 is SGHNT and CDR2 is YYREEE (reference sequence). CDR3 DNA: TGTGCCAGCAGCTCCCGGGACCAAGGGGGAAAACTGTTTTTT. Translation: CASSSRDQGGKLFF.

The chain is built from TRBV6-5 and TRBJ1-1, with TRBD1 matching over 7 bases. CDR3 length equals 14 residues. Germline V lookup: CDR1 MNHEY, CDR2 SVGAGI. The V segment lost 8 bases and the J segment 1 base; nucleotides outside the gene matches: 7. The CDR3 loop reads CASGPRTGNTEAFF. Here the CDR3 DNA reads TGTGCCAGCGGGCCGAGGACAGGGAACACTGAAGCTTTCTTT.

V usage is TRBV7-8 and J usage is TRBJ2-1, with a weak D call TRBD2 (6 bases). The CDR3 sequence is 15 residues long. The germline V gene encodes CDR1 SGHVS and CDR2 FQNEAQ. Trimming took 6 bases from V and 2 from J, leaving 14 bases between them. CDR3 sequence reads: CASSPAGATYNEQFF. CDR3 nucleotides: TGTGCCAGCAGTCCAGCGGGCGCCACCTACAATGAGCAGTTCTTC.

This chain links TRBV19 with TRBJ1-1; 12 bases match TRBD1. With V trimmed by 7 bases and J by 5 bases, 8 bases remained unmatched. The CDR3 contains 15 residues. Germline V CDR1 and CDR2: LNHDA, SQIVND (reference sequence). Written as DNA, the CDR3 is TGTGCCAGTACCCGGGACAGGGGGCTCGGGACTGAAGCTTTCTTT. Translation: CASTRDRGLGTEAFF.

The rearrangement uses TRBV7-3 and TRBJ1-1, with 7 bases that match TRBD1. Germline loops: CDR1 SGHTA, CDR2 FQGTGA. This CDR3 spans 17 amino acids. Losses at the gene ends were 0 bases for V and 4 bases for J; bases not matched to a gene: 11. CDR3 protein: CASSLTPLQGTSTEAFF. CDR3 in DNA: TGTGCCAGCAGCTTAACCCCCTTACAGGGGACGAGCACTGAAGCTTTCTTT.

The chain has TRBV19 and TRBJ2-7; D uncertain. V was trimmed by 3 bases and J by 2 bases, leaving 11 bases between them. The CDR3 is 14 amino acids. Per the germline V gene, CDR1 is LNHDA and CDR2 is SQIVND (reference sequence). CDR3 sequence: CASSISTETYEQYF. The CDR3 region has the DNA TGTGCCAGTAGTATTTCAACAGAGACCTACGAGCAGTACTTC. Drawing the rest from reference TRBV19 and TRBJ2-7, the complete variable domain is DGGITQSPKYLFRKEGQNVTLSCEQNLNHDAMYWYRQDPGQGLRLIYYSQIVNDFQKGDIAEGYSVSREKKESFPLTVTSAQKNPTAFYLCASSISTETYEQYFGPGTRLTVT.

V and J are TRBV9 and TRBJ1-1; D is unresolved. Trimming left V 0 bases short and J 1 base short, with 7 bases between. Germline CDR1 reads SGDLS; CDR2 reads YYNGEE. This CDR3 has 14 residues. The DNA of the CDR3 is TGTGCCAGCAGCGTAGCGGGAGAGAACACTGAAGCTTTCTTT. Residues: CASSVAGENTEAFF.

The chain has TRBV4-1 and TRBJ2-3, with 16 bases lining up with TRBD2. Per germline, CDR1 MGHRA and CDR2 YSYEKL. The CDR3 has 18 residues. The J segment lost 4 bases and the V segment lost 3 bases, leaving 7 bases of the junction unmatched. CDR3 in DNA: TGCGCCAGCAGCCAGGGACTAGCGGGAGGGCCCCGGGCAGATACGCAGTATTTT. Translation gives CASSQGLAGGPRADTQYF.

The CDR3 spells CASSSGDRGSLTDTQYF. CDR3 DNA sequence: TGTGCCAGCAGCTCCGGGGACAGGGGGTCCCTCACAGATACGCAGTATTTT. This chain links TRBV9 with TRBJ2-3; TRBD1 aligns across 11 bases. Trimming took 4 bases from V and 2 from J; bases not matched to a gene: 9. This CDR3 has 17 residues. Germline assignment: CDR1 SGDLS and CDR2 YYNGEE.

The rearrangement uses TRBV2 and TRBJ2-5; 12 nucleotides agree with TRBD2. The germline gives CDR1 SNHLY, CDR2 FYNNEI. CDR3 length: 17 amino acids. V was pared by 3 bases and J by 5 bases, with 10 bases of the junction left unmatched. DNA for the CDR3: TGTGCCAGCAGTGATTGGGCTAGCGGGGGGGCACGGGAGACCCAGTACTTC. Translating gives CASSDWASGGARETQYF.

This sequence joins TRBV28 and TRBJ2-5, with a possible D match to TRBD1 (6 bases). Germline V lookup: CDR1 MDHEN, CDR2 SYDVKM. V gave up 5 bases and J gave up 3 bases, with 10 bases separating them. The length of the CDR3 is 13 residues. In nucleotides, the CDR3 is TGTGCCAGCAGTACACAGGGAAAAGAGACCCAGTACTTC. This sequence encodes CASSTQGKETQYF.

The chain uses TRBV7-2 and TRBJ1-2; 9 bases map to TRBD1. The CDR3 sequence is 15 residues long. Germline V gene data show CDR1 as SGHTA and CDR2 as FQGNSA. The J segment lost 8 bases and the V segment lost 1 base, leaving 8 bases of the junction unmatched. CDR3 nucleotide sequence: TGTGCCAGCAGCTTAGTGTCACAGGGGGCGAGGGGCTACACCTTC. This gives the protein CASSLVSQGARGYTF.

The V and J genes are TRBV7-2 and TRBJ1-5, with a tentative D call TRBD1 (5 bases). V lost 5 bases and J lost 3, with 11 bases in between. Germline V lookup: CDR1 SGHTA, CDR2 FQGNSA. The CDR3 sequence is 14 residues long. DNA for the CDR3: TGTGCCAGCAGCAGTCAGGGCTACAATCAGCCCCAGCATTTT. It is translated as CASSSQGYNQPQHF.

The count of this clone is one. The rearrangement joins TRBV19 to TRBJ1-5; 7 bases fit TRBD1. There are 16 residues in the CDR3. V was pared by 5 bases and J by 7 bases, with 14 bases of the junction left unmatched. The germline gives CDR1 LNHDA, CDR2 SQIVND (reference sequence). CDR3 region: CASSVSPGQQGQPQHF. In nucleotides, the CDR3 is TGTGCCAGTAGTGTCTCTCCGGGACAGCAGGGGCAGCCCCAGCATTTT.

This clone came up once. This chain's CDR3 is CASSLGQGHQPQHF. CDR3 DNA: TGTGCCAGCAGCTTAGGGCAGGGGCATCAGCCCCAGCATTTT. The gene calls are TRBV11-2 and TRBJ1-5; tentative D call: TRBD1 (6 bases). V was pared by 1 base and J by 5 bases, with 9 bases between. The germline gives CDR1 SGHAT, CDR2 FQNNGV. The CDR3 is 14 residues long.

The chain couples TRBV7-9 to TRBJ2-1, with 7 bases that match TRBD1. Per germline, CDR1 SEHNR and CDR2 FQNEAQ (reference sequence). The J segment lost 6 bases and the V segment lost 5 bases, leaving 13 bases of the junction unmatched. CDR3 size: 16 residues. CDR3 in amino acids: CASSNDRELLSNEQFF. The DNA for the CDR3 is TGTGCCAGCAGCAATGACAGGGAACTACTCAGCAATGAGCAGTTCTTC.

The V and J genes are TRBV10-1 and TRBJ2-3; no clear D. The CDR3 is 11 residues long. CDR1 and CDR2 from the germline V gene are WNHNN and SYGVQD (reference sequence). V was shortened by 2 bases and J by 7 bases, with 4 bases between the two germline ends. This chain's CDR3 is CASSELHTQYF. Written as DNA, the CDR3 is TGCGCCAGCAGTGAGCTTCATACGCAGTATTTT.

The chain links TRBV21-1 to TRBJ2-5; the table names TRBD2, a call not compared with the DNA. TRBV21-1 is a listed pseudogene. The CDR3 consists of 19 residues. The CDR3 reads CASSSQGQTRTSGKETQYF. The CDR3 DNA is TGTGCCAGCAGCTCCCAAGGACAAACTCGGACTAGCGGGAAGGAGACCCAGTACTTC.

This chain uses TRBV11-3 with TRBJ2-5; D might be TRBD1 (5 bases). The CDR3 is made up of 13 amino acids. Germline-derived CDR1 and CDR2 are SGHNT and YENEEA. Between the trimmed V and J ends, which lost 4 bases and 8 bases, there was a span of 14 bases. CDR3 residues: CASSWKHTGTQYF. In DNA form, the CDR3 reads TGTGCCAGCAGCTGGAAGCACACAGGAACCCAGTACTTC.

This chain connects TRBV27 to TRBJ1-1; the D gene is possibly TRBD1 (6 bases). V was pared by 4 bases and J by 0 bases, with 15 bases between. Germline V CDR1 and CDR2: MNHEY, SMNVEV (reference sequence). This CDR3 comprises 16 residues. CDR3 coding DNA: TGTGCCAGCAGTTCCGACAGGAGACTCATGAACACTGAAGCTTTCTTT. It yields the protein CASSSDRRLMNTEAFF.

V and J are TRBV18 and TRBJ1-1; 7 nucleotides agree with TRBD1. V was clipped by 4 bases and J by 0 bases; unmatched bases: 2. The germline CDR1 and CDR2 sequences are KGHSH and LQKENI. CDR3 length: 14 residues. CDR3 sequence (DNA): TGTGCCAGCTCACGGGGACAGTTGAACACTGAAGCTTTCTTT. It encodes CASSRGQLNTEAFF.

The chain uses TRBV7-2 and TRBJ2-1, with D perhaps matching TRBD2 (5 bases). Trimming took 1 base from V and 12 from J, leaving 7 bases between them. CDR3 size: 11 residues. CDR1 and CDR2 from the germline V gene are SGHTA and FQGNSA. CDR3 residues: CASSLGGWQFF. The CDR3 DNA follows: TGTGCCAGCAGCTTAGGAGGGTGGCAGTTCTTC.

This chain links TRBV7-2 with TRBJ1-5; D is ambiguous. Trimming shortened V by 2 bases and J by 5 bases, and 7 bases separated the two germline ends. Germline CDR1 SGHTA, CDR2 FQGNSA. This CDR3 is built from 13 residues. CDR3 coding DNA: TGTGCCAGCAGCTTATGGGAGGATCAGCCCCAGCATTTT. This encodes CASSLWEDQPQHF. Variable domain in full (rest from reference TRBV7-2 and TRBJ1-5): GAGVSQSPSNKVTEKGKDVELRCDPISGHTALYWYRQSLGQGLEFLIYFQGNSAPDKSGLPSDRFSAERTGGSVSTLTIQRTQQEDSAVYLCASSLWEDQPQHFGDGTRLSIL.

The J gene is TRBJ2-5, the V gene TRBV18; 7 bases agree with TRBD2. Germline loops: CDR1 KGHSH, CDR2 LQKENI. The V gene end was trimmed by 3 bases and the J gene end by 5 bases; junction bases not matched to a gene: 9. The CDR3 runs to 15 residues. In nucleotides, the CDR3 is TGTGCCAGCTCACCCCTGGGGGGGTTGACTGAGACCCAGTACTTC. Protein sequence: CASSPLGGLTETQYF.

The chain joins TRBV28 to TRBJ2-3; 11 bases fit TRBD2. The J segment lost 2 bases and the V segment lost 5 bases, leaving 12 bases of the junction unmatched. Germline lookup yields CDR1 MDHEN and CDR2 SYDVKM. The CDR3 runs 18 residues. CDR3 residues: CASSPRIAGGPPTDTQYF. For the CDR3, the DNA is TGTGCCAGCAGTCCGCGTATAGCGGGAGGGCCGCCCACAGATACGCAGTATTTT.